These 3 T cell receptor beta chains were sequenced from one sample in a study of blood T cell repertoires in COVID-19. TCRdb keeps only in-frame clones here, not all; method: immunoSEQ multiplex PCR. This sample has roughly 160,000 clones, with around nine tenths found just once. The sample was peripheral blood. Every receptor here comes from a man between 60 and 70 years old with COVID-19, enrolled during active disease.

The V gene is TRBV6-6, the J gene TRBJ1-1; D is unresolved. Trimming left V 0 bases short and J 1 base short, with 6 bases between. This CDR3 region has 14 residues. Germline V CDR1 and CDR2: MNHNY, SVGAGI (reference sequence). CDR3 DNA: TGTGCCAGCAGTTACTCCGAGGCGAACACTGAAGCTTTCTTT. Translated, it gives CASSYSEANTEAFF.

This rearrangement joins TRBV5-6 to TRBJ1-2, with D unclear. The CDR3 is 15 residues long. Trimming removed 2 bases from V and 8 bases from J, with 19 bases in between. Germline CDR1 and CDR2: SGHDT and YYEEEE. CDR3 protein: CASSFGGRLLSGYTF. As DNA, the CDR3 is TGTGCCAGCAGCTTCGGAGGCAGGCTGCTGTCGGGCTACACCTTC.

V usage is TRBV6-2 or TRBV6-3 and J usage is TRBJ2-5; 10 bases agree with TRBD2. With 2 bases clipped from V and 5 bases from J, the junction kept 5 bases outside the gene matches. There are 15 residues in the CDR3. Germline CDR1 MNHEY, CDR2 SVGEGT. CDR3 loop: CASSYLLAGDETQYF. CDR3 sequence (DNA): TGTGCCAGCAGTTACCTCCTAGCGGGGGATGAGACCCAGTACTTC.